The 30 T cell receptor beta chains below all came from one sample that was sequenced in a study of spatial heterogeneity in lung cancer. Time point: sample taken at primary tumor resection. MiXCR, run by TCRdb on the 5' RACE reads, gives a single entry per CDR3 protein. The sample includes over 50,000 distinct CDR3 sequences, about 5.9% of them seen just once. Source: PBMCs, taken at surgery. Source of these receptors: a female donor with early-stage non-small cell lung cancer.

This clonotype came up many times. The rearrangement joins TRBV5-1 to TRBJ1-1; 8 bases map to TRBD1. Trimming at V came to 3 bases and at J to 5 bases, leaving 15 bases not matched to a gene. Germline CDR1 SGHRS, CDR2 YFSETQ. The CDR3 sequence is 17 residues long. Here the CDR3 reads CASSSLPGQVTGTEAFF. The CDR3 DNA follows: TGCGCCAGCAGCTCCCTCCCGGGACAGGTAACGGGAACTGAAGCTTTCTTT.

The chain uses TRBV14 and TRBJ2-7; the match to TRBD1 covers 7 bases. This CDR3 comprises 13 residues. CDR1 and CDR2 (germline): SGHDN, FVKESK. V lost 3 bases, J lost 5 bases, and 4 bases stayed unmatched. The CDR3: CASSHLGTDEQYF. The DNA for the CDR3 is TGTGCCAGCAGCCATCTAGGGACAGACGAGCAGTACTTC. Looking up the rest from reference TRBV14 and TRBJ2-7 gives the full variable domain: EAGVTQFPSHSVIEKGQTVTLRCDPISGHDNLYWYRRVMGKEIKFLLHFVKESKQDESGMPNNRFLAERTGGTYSTLKVQPAELEDSGVYFCASSHLGTDEQYFGPGTRLTVT.

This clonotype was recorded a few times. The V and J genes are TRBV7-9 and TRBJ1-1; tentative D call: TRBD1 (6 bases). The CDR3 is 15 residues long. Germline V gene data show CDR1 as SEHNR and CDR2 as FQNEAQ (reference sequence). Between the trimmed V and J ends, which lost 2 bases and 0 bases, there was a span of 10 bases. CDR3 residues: CASSLTGALNTEAFF. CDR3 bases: TGTGCCAGCAGCTTAACGGGGGCGCTGAACACTGAAGCTTTCTTT.

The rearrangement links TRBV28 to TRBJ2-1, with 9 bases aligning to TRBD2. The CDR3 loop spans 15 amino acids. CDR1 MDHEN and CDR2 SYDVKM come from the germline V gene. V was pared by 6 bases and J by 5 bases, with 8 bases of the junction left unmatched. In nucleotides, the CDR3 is TGTGCCAGCAGCTCTAGCGGGGACTCTCACAATGAGCAGTTCTTC. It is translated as CASSSSGDSHNEQFF.

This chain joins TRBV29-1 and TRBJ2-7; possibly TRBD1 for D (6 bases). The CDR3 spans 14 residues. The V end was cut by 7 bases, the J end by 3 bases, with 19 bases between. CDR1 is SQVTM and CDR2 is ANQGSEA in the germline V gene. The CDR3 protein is CSAPVAGVNYEQYF. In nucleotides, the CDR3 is TGCAGCGCACCGGTGGCAGGGGTAAACTACGAGCAGTACTTC.

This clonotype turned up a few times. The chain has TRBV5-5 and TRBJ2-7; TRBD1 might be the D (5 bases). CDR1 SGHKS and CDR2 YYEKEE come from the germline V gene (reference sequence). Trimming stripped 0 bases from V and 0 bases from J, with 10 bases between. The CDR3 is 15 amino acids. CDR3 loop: CASSLAGQSSYEQYF. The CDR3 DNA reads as TGTGCCAGCAGCTTGGCCGGACAAAGCTCCTACGAGCAGTACTTC.

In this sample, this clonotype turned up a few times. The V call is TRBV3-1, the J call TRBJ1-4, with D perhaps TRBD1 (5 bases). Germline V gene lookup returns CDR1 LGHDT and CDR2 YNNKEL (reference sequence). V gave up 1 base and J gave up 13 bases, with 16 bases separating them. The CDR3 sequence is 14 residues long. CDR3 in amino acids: CASSQVQGRSILFF. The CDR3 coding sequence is TGTGCCAGCAGCCAAGTGCAGGGACGTTCGATACTGTTTTTT.

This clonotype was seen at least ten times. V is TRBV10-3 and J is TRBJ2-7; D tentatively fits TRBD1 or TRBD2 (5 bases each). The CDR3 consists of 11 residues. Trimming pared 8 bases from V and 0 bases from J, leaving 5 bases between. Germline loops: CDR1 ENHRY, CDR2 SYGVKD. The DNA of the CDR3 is TGTGCCATCGGGACCTCCTACGAGCAGTACGTC. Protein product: CAIGTSYEQYV.

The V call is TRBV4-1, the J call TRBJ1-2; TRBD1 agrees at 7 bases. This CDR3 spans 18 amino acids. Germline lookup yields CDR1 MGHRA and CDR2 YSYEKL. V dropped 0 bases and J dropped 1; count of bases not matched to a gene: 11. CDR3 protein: CASSQDQGDWFGNYGYTF. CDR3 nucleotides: TGCGCCAGCAGCCAAGATCAGGGGGATTGGTTTGGTAACTATGGCTACACCTTC.

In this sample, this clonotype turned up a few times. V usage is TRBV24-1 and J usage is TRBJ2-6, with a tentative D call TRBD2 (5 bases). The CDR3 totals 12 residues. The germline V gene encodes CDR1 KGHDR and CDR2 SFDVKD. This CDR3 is CATGAGANVLTF. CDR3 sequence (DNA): TGTGCAACCGGGGCTGGGGCCAACGTCCTGACTTTC.

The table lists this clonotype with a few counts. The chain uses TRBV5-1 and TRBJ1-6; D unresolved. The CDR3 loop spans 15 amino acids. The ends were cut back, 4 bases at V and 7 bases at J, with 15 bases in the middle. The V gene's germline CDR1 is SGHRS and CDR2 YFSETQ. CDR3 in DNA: TGCGCCAGCAGCCCCACTGAGGGCCTGAATTCACCCCTCCACTTT. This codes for CASSPTEGLNSPLHF. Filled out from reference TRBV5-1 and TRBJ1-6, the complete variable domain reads KAGVTQTPRYLIKTRGQQVTLSCSPISGHRSVSWYQQTPGQGLQFLFEYFSETQRNKGNFPGRFSGRQFSNSRSEMNVSTLELGDSALYLCASSPTEGLNSPLHFGNGTRLTVT.

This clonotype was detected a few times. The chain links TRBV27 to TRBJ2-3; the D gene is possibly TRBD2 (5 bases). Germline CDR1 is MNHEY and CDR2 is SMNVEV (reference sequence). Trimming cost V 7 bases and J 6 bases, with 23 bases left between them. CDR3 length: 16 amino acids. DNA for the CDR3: TGTGCCAGCAAGCCCCGGGATCGGGTCTTAGGGGATACGCAGTATTTT. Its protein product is CASKPRDRVLGDTQYF.

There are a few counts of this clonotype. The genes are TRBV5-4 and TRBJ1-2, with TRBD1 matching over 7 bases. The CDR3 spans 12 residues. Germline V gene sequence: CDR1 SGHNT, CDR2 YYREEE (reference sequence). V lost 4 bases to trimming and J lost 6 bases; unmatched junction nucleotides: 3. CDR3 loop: CASSNDRDGYTF. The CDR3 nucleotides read TGTGCCAGCAGCAACGACAGGGATGGCTACACCTTC.

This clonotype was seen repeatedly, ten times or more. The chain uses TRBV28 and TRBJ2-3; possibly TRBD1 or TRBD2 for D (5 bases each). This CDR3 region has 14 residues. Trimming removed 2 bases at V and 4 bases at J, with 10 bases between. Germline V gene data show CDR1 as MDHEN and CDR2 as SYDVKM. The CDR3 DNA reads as TGTGCCAGCAGTTTAGATCGGGGCCCAGATACGCAGTATTTT. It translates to CASSLDRGPDTQYF.

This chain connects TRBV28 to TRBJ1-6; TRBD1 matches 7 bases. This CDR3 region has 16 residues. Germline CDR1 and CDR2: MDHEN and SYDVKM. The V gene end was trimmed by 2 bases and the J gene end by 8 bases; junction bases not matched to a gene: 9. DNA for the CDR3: TGTGCCAGCAGTTTACAGGGGACAGCCAGGGATTCACCCCTCCACTTT. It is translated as CASSLQGTARDSPLHF. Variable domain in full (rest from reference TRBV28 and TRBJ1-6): DVKVTQSSRYLVKRTGEKVFLECVQDMDHENMFWYRQDPGLGLRLIYFSYDVKMKEKGDIPEGYSVSREKKERFSLILESASTNQTSMYLCASSLQGTARDSPLHFGNGTRLTVT.

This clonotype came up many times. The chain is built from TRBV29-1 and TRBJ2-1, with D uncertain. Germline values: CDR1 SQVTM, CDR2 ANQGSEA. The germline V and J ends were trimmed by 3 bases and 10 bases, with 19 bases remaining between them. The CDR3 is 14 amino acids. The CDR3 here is CSVERDSRIVEQFF. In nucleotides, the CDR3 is TGCAGCGTTGAGAGAGACTCCCGGATCGTCGAGCAGTTCTTC.

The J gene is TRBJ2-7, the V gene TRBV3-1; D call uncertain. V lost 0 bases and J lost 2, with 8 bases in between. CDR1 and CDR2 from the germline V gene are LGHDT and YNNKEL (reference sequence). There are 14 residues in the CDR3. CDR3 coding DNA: TGTGCCAGCAGCCAAGAGATACTTCCCTACGAGCAGTACTTC. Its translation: CASSQEILPYEQYF.

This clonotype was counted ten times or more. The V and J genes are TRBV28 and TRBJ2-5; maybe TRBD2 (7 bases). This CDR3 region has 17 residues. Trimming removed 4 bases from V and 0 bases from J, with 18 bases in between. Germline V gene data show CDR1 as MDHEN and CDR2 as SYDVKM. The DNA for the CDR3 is TGTGCCAGCAGTTCCCCTTTAGGGGGGGGGTACCAAGAGACCCAGTACTTC. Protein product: CASSSPLGGGYQETQYF.

CDR3 in DNA: TGTGCCAGTAGTGTCCGGGACGAGCAGTTCTTC. Its translation is CASSVRDEQFF. The rearrangement joins TRBV19 to TRBJ2-1; D tentatively fits TRBD1 or TRBD2 (5 bases each). CDR3 length equals 11 residues. V was cut by 5 bases and J by 10 bases, with 9 bases left in between. From germline, CDR1 is LNHDA and CDR2 SQIVND (reference sequence).

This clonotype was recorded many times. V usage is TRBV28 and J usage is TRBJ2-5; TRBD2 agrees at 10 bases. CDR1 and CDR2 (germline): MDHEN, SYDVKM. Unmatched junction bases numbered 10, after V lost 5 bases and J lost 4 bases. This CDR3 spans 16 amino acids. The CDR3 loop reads CASSPGTSGGAETQYF. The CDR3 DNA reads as TGTGCCAGCAGTCCCGGAACCAGCGGGGGGGCAGAGACCCAGTACTTC.

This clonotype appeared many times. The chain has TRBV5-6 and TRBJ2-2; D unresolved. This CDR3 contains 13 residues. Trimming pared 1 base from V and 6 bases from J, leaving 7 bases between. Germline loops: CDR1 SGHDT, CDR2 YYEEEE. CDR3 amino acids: CASSLQDPGELFF. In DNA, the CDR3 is TGTGCCAGCAGCTTGCAGGACCCCGGGGAGCTGTTTTTT.

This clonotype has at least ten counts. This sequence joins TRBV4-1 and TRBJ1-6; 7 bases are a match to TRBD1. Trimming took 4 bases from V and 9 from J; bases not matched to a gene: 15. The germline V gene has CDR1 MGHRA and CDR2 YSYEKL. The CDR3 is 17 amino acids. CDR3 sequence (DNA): TGCGCCAGCAGCCCAGCACTTGGCGACAGGGTGAGTTCACCCCTCCACTTT. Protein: CASSPALGDRVSSPLHF.

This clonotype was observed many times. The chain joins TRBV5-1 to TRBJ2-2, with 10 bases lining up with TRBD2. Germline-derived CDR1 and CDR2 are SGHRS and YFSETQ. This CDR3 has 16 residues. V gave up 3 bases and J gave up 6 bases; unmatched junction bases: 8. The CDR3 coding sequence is TGCGCCAGCAGCTGGAGCTTAGCGGGAGGCGCCGGGGAGCTGTTTTTT. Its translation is CASSWSLAGGAGELFF.

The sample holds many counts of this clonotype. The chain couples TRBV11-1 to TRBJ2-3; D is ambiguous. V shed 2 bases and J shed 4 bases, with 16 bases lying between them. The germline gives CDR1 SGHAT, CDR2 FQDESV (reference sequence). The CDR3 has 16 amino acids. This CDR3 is CASSLSLQAAADTQYF. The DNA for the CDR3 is TGTGCCAGCAGCTTAAGCTTGCAGGCGGCGGCAGATACGCAGTATTTT.

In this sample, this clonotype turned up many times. In DNA form, the CDR3 reads TGCGCCAGCAGAGGGGAAGGACTCAATCAGCCCCAGCATTTT. It encodes CASRGEGLNQPQHF. This sequence joins TRBV4-1 and TRBJ1-5; weak D call: TRBD1 (5 bases). V lost 6 bases to trimming and J lost 3 bases, with 12 bases between them. Looked up from germline, CDR1 is MGHRA and CDR2 is YSYEKL. This CDR3 has 14 amino acids.

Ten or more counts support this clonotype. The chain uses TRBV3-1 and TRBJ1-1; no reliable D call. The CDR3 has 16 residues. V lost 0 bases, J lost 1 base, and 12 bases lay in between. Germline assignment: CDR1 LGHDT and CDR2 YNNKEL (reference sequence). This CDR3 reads CASSQEVGTGNTEAFF. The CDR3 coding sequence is TGTGCCAGCAGCCAAGAAGTTGGCACGGGGAACACTGAAGCTTTCTTT.

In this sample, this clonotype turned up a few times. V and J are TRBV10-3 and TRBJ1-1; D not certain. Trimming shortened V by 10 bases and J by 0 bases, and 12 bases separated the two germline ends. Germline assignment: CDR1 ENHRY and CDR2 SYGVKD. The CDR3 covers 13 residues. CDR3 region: CASRLEMNTEAFF. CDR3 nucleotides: TGTGCCAGCAGGCTGGAGATGAACACTGAAGCTTTCTTT.

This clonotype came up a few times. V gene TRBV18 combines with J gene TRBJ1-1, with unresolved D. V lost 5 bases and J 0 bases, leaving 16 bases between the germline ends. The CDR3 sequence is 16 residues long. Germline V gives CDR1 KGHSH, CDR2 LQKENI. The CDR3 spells CASSYAVIEMNTEAFF. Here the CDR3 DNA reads TGTGCCAGCTCATATGCGGTAATCGAAATGAACACTGAAGCTTTCTTT.

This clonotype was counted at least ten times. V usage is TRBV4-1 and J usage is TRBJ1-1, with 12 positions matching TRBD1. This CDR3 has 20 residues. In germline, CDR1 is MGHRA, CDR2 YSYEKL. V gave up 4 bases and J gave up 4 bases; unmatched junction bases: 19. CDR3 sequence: CASSLLTAPGQGAEGTEAFF. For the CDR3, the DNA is TGCGCCAGCAGCCTCCTTACGGCCCCGGGACAGGGGGCGGAGGGCACTGAAGCTTTCTTT.

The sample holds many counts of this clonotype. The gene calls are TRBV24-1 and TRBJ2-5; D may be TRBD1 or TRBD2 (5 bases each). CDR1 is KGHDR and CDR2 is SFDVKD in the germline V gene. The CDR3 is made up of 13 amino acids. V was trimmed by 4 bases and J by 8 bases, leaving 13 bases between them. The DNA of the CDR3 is TGTGCCACCAGTGACACAAGGGGAGATACCCAGTACTTC. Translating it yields CATSDTRGDTQYF.